This T cell receptor (beta chain) was captured in a study of blood T cell repertoires in COVID-19. About the study: Samples taken during acute and convalescent COVID-19 were collected in the United States, Italy and Spain.

The assay was immunoSEQ multiplex PCR, and TCRdb's table has in-frame clones only and misses some. The data show about 300,000 clones, 70% to 90% seen once. The CDR3 totals 17 residues. Germline assignment: CDR1 SGHRS and CDR2 YFSETQ. V lost 3 bases to trimming and J lost 8 bases; unmatched junction nucleotides: 16. The TCR originated in a woman aged 30 to 39 with COVID-19, enrolled during active disease. This chain joins TRBV5-1 and TRBJ1-4; 7 positions agree with TRBD1. The sample consisted of peripheral blood. CDR3 amino acids: CASSSHPGQRLEEKLFF. The CDR3 coding sequence is TGCGCCAGCAGCTCTCACCCGGGACAGAGATTGGAGGAAAAACTGTTTTTT.